This TCR beta chain was sequenced during a study of T cells after yellow fever vaccination. Study results and limitations: From the bulk population, abundant clonotypes could contaminate and appear within FACS-sorted repertoires.

Germline V gene lookup returns CDR1 LGHDT and CDR2 YNNKEL (reference sequence). This CDR3 has 15 amino acids. V was clipped by 2 bases and J by 8 bases, with 18 bases between them. This clonotype occurred a few times. Antigen unknown. From the 5' RACE reads, TCRdb called clonotypes with MiXCR, one entry per CDR3 protein. The data show hundreds of thousands of distinct CDR3 sequences, with about 17% seen just once and about a sixth held by the top ten. The sample was PBMCs, taken before the yellow fever booster vaccination. The chain is built from TRBV3-1 and TRBJ1-2; possibly TRBD1 for D (5 bases). The receptor comes from a man younger than 30 who received the YFV17D yellow fever vaccine. The CDR3 nucleotides are TGTGCCAGCAGCCAAAGTATCCAGGGTATCTACGGCTACACCTTC. Amino acid sequence: CASSQSIQGIYGYTF.